Listed below are T cell receptor beta chains from one sample, sequenced in a study of T cell responses to AZD1222 COVID-19 vaccine. The table came from immunoSEQ multiplex PCR; TCRdb's copy has only in-frame clones and leaves some out. The table records 150,000 to 200,000 clones, around 92% of them present only once. The sequencing here drew on peripheral blood, taken on day 0 of AZD1222 vaccination. The receptor set was obtained from an adult in good health. The CDR3 runs from the conserved cysteine through the conserved F or W. A D gene is named only where the DNA matches it firmly. The size field is filled for only some rows; it gives once, few, many or a size class.

J,size,V,D,DNA,CDR3
TRBJ2-1,few,TRBV19,NA,TGTGCCAGTAGTACTTCGGGGAAGCAGTTCTTC,CASSTSGKQFF
TRBJ2-1,NA,TRBV13,TRBD1,TGTGCCAGCAGCTCTAACTACAGGGGGGATGAGCAGTTCTTC,CASSSNYRGDEQFF
TRBJ2-1,NA,TRBV10-3,NA,TGTGCCATCAGCGGCCAAAGCTACAATGAGCAGTTCTTC,CAISGQSYNEQFF
TRBJ1-1,NA,TRBV11-2,TRBD1,TGTGCCAGCAGCCGGGACAGGGTGAACACTGAAGCTTTCTTT,CASSRDRVNTEAFF
TRBJ1-2,NA,TRBV7-9,TRBD1,TGTGCCAGCAGCTTATACCGGGGTGGTAGGACAGGGGTCGGCTACACCTTC,CASSLYRGGRTGVGYTF
TRBJ1-5,NA,TRBV10-3,TRBD1,TGTGCCATCAGTGAAAGGCAGGGGGGCAATCAGCCCCAGCATTTT,CAISERQGGNQPQHF
TRBJ1-2,few,TRBV29-1,NA,TGCAGCGTTCAGGATTCCGCAACCTATGGCTACACCTTC,CSVQDSATYGYTF
TRBJ1-2,NA,TRBV15,TRBD1,TGTGCCACCAGCAGAGCGAAGTACCGGGACAGGGCATACGGCTACACCTTC,CATSRAKYRDRAYGYTF
TRBJ1-1,NA,TRBV27,NA,TGTGCCAGCAGTTTGCCGAACACTGAAGCTTTCTTT,CASSLPNTEAFF
TRBJ1-1,NA,TRBV5-6,NA,TGTGCCAGCAATCTGGTGGGGTACGGGGCTTTCTTT,CASNLVGYGAFF
TRBJ2-1,NA,TRBV19,NA,TGTGCCAGTAGTAACAGGTTGGATCCCTACAATGAGCAGTTCTTC,CASSNRLDPYNEQFF
TRBJ1-2,NA,TRBV5-1,NA,TGCGCCAGCAGCCCGTATCTCCTACAGGCCACTAACTATGGCTACACCTTC,CASSPYLLQATNYGYTF
TRBJ1-2,NA,TRBV6-5,NA,TGTGCCAGCAGTTACTCGAATATGGGGACCGGCTATGGCTACACCTTC,CASSYSNMGTGYGYTF
TRBJ1-4,NA,TRBV3-1/TRBV3-2,TRBD1,TGTGCCAGCAGCCGAACTACAGGGGCCCTAGGTGAAAAACTGTTTTTT,CASSRTTGALGEKLFF
TRBJ2-7,NA,TRBV18,TRBD1,TGTGCCAGCTCACCCGGACAGGGGTTCTACGAGCAGTACTTC,CASSPGQGFYEQYF
TRBJ2-3,NA,TRBV6-5,TRBD1,TGTGCCAGCAGTATTCAGGGGGTTTCAGATACGCAGTATTTT,CASSIQGVSDTQYF
TRBJ1-5,NA,TRBV10-1,NA,TGCGCCAGCAGTGGGGGGGACGACAATCAGCCCCAGCATTTT,CASSGGDDNQPQHF